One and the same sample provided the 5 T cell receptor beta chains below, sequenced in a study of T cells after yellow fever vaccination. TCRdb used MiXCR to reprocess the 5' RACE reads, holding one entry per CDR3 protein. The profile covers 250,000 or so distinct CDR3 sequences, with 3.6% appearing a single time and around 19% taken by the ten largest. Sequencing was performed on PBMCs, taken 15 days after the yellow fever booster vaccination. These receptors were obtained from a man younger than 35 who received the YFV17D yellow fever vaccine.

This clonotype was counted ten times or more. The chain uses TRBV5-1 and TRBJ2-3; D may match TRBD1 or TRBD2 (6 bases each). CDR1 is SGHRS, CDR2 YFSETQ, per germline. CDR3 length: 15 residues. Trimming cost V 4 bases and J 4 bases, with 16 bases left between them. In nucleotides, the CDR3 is TGCGCCAGCAGCACCTATGGGGGGCCTGCAGATACGCAGTATTTT. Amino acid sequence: CASSTYGGPADTQYF.

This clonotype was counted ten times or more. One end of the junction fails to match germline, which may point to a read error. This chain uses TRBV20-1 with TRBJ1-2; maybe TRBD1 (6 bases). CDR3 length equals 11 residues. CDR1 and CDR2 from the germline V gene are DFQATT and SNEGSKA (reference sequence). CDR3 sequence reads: CSARDALQGQF. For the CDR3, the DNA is TGCAGTGCTAGAGATGCCCTACAGGGCCAATTC.

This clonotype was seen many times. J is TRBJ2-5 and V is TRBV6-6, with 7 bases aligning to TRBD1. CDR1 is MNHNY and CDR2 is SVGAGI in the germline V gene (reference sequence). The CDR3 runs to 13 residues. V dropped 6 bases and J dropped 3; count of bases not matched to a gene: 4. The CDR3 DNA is TGTGCCAGCAGCCCAACAGGGGAAGAGACCCAGTACTTC. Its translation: CASSPTGEETQYF.

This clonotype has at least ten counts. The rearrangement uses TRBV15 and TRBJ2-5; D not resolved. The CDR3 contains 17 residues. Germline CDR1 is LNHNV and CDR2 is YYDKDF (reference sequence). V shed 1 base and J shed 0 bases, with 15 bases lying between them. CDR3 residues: CATSRAQETTYQETQYF. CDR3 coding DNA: TGTGCCACCAGCAGAGCCCAGGAAACTACGTACCAAGAGACCCAGTACTTC.

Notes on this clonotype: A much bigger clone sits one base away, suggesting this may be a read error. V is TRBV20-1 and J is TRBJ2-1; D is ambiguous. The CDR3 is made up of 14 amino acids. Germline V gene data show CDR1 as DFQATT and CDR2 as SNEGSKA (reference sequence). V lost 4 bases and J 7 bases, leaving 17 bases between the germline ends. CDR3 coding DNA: TGCAGTGCTACGTTCCGGTGGGGTGTAAATGAGCAGTTCTTC. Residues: CSATFRWGVNEQFF.